These 28 T cell receptor beta chains share one sample of origin, sequenced in a study of T cell responses to AZD1222 COVID-19 vaccine. TCRdb's table, derived via immunoSEQ multiplex PCR, lists solely in-frame clones and lacks some. The data show about 120,000 clones, approximately 90% seen once. Here the sequenced sample was peripheral blood, taken on day 0 of AZD1222 vaccination. Every receptor here comes from an adult in good health.

CDR3 bases: TGTGCCTGGAGCCTAAGAGTGAACACTGAAGCTTTCTTT. Translated, it gives CAWSLRVNTEAFF. This rearrangement joins TRBV30 to TRBJ1-1, with D unclear. V lost 3 bases and J lost 0, with 8 bases in between. Germline V CDR1 and CDR2: GTSNPN, SVGIG (reference sequence). There are 13 residues in the CDR3.

This clone has a single count. DNA of the CDR3: TGTGCCACCGGACTAGCGGGAGGATCCTACAATGAGCAGTTCTTC. As protein: CATGLAGGSYNEQFF. The V call is TRBV19, the J call TRBJ2-1, with 14 bases aligning to TRBD2. V gave up 10 bases and J gave up 1 base; unmatched junction bases: 3. CDR3 size: 15 residues. The V gene's germline CDR1 is LNHDA and CDR2 SQIVND (reference sequence).

The genes are TRBV5-1 and TRBJ1-2; D is unclear. Deletions cut 0 bases from V and 6 bases from J, with 12 bases between. The CDR3 is 14 amino acids. Germline V gene lookup returns CDR1 SGHRS and CDR2 YFSETQ. CDR3 DNA sequence: TGCGCCAGCAGCTTGGGGCAGGCCTTCGATGGCTACACCTTC. This gives the protein CASSLGQAFDGYTF. The full variable domain, with the rest looked up from reference TRBV5-1 and TRBJ1-2, is KAGVTQTPRYLIKTRGQQVTLSCSPISGHRSVSWYQQTPGQGLQFLFEYFSETQRNKGNFPGRFSGRQFSNSRSEMNVSTLELGDSALYLCASSLGQAFDGYTFGSGTRLTVV.

CDR3 nucleotides: TGTGCCAGCAAGGGACTAGCCAGTGAGCAGTTCTTC. Residues: CASKGLASEQFF. The chain is built from TRBV27 and TRBJ2-1, with 9 bases fitting TRBD2. Germline trimming cut 7 bases from V and 9 bases from J; bases unmatched to any gene: 4. Germline-derived CDR1 and CDR2 are MNHEY and SMNVEV (reference sequence). The CDR3 runs 12 residues.

In regard to this clone: Other DNA sequences in the sample encode the same CDR3. The chain has TRBV7-9 and TRBJ1-1; D gene uncertain. The CDR3 is made up of 12 amino acids. Germline values: CDR1 SEHNR, CDR2 FQNEAQ (reference sequence). Trimming pared 2 bases from V and 4 bases from J, leaving 5 bases between. DNA for the CDR3: TGTGCCAGCAGCTTATCCTTCACTGAAGCTTTCTTT. Protein sequence: CASSLSFTEAFF.

This chain links TRBV12-3 or TRBV12-4 with TRBJ1-3; D gene ambiguous. There are 13 residues in the CDR3. V gave up 2 bases and J gave up 0 bases, with 2 bases separating them. The CDR3 DNA is TGTGCCAGCAGTTTAAGCTCTGGAAACACCATATATTTT. Its protein is CASSLSSGNTIYF.

The genes are TRBV5-1 and TRBJ2-1; TRBD1 matches at 9 bases. Germline-derived CDR1 and CDR2 are SGHRS and YFSETQ. The CDR3 runs 16 residues. J gave up 3 bases and V 4 bases, and 8 bases lay outside the gene matches. The CDR3 DNA sequence: TGCGCCAGCAGCAATGACGGGACAGGGAGCTACAATGAGCAGTTCTTC. It is translated as CASSNDGTGSYNEQFF.

This rearrangement joins TRBV5-6 to TRBJ1-2; 11 nucleotides match TRBD1. The CDR3 length is 17 residues. Germline CDR1 reads SGHDT; CDR2 reads YYEEEE. V lost 0 bases, J lost 3 bases, and 7 bases stayed unmatched. CDR3 bases: TGTGCCAGCAGCTTGGATCAGGGGACAGGGGGTTACTATGGCTACACCTTC. Protein: CASSLDQGTGGYYGYTF.

V gene TRBV10-3 combines with J gene TRBJ1-1; D might be TRBD1 (5 bases). The CDR3 length is 14 residues. The V gene's germline CDR1 is ENHRY and CDR2 SYGVKD. The germline V and J ends were trimmed by 0 bases and 8 bases, with 13 bases remaining between them. CDR3: CAISESGRGGEAFF. The CDR3, as DNA: TGTGCCATCAGTGAGTCCGGAAGGGGTGGAGAAGCTTTCTTT.

A single count supports this clone. The rearrangement links TRBV6-5 to TRBJ1-5; no clear D gene. The germline V gene has CDR1 MNHEY and CDR2 SVGAGI. The CDR3 totals 15 residues. V gave up 2 bases and J gave up 3 bases, with 11 bases separating them. Written as DNA, the CDR3 is TGTGCCAGCAGTTACCGGACGGGCCTCAATCAGCCCCAGCATTTT. It translates to CASSYRTGLNQPQHF.

This clone was picked up a small number of times. The chain employs TRBV5-8 and TRBJ2-5, with D unresolved. CDR1 and CDR2 from the germline V gene are SGHTS and YDEGEE. This CDR3 region has 14 residues. Trimming left V 0 bases short and J 5 bases short, with 11 bases between. CDR3 in DNA: TGTGCCAGCAGCTTGGTAGCTGCCGGGGAGACCCAGTACTTC. As protein: CASSLVAAGETQYF. The whole variable domain, remainder taken from reference TRBV5-8 and TRBJ2-5, is EAGVTQSPTHLIKTRGQQATLRCSPISGHTSVYWYQQALGLGLQFLLWYDEGEERNRGNFPPRFSGRQFPNYSSELNVNALELEDSALYLCASSLVAAGETQYFGPGTRLLVL.

By share of the sample, this clone is medium-sized. V gene TRBV5-4 combines with J gene TRBJ2-5, with D tentatively TRBD1 (6 bases). Germline V gives CDR1 SGHNT, CDR2 YYREEE (reference sequence). The length of the CDR3 is 15 residues. Trimming removed 0 bases at V and 2 bases at J, with 11 bases between. The CDR3 sequence: CASSLETGIQETQYF. CDR3 sequence (DNA): TGTGCCAGCAGCTTGGAAACAGGGATACAAGAGACCCAGTACTTC.

The chain carries TRBV11-2 and TRBJ1-2, with a possible D match to TRBD1 (5 bases). Trimming left V 6 bases short and J 3 bases short, with 8 bases between. CDR1 is SGHAT and CDR2 is FQNNGV in the germline V gene. The CDR3 length is 12 residues. The CDR3 loop is CASSLQDYGYTF. CDR3 DNA sequence: TGTGCCAGCAGTTTACAGGACTATGGCTACACCTTC.

The rearrangement uses TRBV5-8 and TRBJ2-7; TRBD2 matches 7 bases. Germline V gives CDR1 SGHTS, CDR2 YDEGEE. The CDR3 contains 15 residues. V shed 6 bases and J 3 bases; nucleotides not matched to a gene: 12. The CDR3 region is CASTLTASGYYEQYF. The CDR3 coding sequence is TGTGCCAGCACCCTAACGGCTAGCGGATACTACGAGCAGTACTTC.

This rearrangement joins TRBV28 to TRBJ2-5, with D possibly being TRBD1 or TRBD2 (6 bases each). The CDR3 runs 14 residues. The V end lost 1 base, the J end lost 7 bases, and 13 bases lay between the germline ends. The germline gives CDR1 MDHEN, CDR2 SYDVKM. CDR3 amino acids: CASSLLFGGRTQYF. In DNA, the CDR3 is TGTGCCAGCAGTTTATTGTTCGGGGGCCGGACCCAGTACTTC.

The chain has TRBV29-1 and TRBJ2-1; D might be TRBD2 (6 bases). The CDR3 is 14 residues long. Trimming removed 5 bases at V and 4 bases at J, with 15 bases between. In germline, CDR1 is SQVTM, CDR2 ANQGSEA. This CDR3 is CSVYPGTLYNEQFF. In DNA, the CDR3 is TGCAGCGTTTACCCCGGGACTTTATACAATGAGCAGTTCTTC.

The chain employs TRBV28 and TRBJ1-3; D ambiguous. Germline lookup yields CDR1 MDHEN and CDR2 SYDVKM. The CDR3 loop spans 14 amino acids. V lost 6 bases to trimming and J lost 0 bases, with 9 bases between them. The CDR3 nucleotides read TGTGCCAGCAGGCGGGCCTCCTCTGGAAACACCATATATTTT. Its protein is CASRRASSGNTIYF.

The genes are TRBV7-6 and TRBJ2-1; 10 nucleotides line up with TRBD2. The CDR3 has 19 amino acids. V dropped 1 base and J dropped 6; count of bases not matched to a gene: 15. Germline V CDR1 and CDR2: SGHVS, FNYEAQ. CDR3 loop: CASSLDSGTSLAGVNEQFF. The CDR3 nucleotides read TGTGCCAGCAGCTTAGATAGCGGGACAAGCCTAGCGGGAGTCAATGAGCAGTTCTTC.

The chain is built from TRBV30 and TRBJ1-1; maybe TRBD1 (5 bases). The germline gives CDR1 GTSNPN, CDR2 SVGIG (reference sequence). There are 13 residues in the CDR3. V was clipped by 6 bases and J by 1 base, with 12 bases between them. The CDR3 reads CACPTEGNTEAFF. DNA of the CDR3: TGTGCCTGCCCGACAGAGGGGAACACTGAAGCTTTCTTT. The variable domain in full, with the rest retrieved from reference TRBV30 and TRBJ1-1, is SQTIHQWPATLVQPVGSPLSLECTVEGTSNPNLYWYRQAAGRGLQLLFYSVGIGQISSEVPQNLSASRPQDRQFILSSKKLLLSDSGFYLCACPTEGNTEAFFGQGTRLTVV.

This rearrangement joins TRBV5-1 to TRBJ2-7; the D call may be TRBD1 or TRBD2 (5 bases each). Germline CDR1 and CDR2: SGHRS and YFSETQ. This CDR3 is 16 amino acids long. Trimming pared 6 bases from V and 5 bases from J, leaving 24 bases between. CDR3 sequence: CASKEVALGGEDEQYF. The DNA for the CDR3 is TGCGCCAGCAAGGAAGTCGCGCTTGGGGGAGAAGACGAGCAGTACTTC.

The chain has TRBV5-1 and TRBJ2-7, with D possibly called TRBD1 or TRBD2 (5 bases each). V was shortened by 4 bases and J by 3 bases, with 17 bases between the two germline ends. This CDR3 contains 15 residues. CDR1 is SGHRS and CDR2 is YFSETQ in the germline V gene. CDR3 amino acids: CASSPDSGTDYEQYF. CDR3 sequence (DNA): TGCGCCAGCAGCCCGGACTCCGGGACGGACTACGAGCAGTACTTC.

This chain links TRBV18 with TRBJ1-5; possibly TRBD1 for D (6 bases). The CDR3 contains 14 residues. Trimming pared 4 bases from V and 7 bases from J, leaving 14 bases between. Germline CDR1 reads KGHSH; CDR2 reads LQKENI. CDR3 loop: CASSRYGGDQPQHF. The CDR3 DNA is TGTGCCAGCTCACGGTACGGGGGCGACCAGCCCCAGCATTTT.

This sequence joins TRBV5-1 and TRBJ1-2; D gene ambiguous. The V gene's germline CDR1 is SGHRS and CDR2 YFSETQ. The CDR3 has 13 amino acids. The V and J ends lost 2 bases and 5 bases respectively, with 10 bases between them. The CDR3 reads CASSFRTRYGYTF. In nucleotides, the CDR3 is TGCGCCAGCAGCTTCCGGACCCGGTATGGCTACACCTTC.

The chain recombines TRBV14 with TRBJ2-1; 7 bases are a match to TRBD2. V gave up 0 bases and J gave up 15 bases; unmatched junction bases: 11. The length of the CDR3 is 14 residues. Germline CDR1 reads SGHDN; CDR2 reads FVKESK. CDR3 region: CASSQEVWASGRFF. The CDR3 DNA sequence: TGTGCCAGCAGCCAAGAGGTCTGGGCTAGCGGACGGTTCTTC.

As concerns this clone: The same CDR3 is also encoded by other DNA sequences in this sample. The V call is TRBV27, the J call TRBJ1-1, with D possibly TRBD1 on 6 matching bases. Trimming took 4 bases from V and 4 from J, leaving 13 bases between them. CDR1 is MNHEY, CDR2 SMNVEV, per germline (reference sequence). This CDR3 comprises 14 residues. In DNA, the CDR3 is TGTGCCAGCAGTTGGGGGGGCAGGGGCACTGAAGCTTTCTTT. It specifies CASSWGGRGTEAFF.

The CDR3 loop is CASSLGILYGYTF. CDR3 nucleotides: TGTGCCAGCAGTTTAGGGATACTCTATGGCTACACCTTC. The rearrangement links TRBV28 to TRBJ1-2; no definite D call. Trimming took 2 bases from V and 4 from J, leaving 8 bases between them. Per germline, CDR1 MDHEN and CDR2 SYDVKM. CDR3 length: 13 residues.

This clone was seen only once. CDR3 residues: CASSLGVVGQETQYF. Here the CDR3 DNA reads TGTGCCAGCAGCTTGGGAGTGGTGGGGCAAGAGACCCAGTACTTC. V is TRBV5-6 and J is TRBJ2-5; the D is unclear. Germline lookup yields CDR1 SGHDT and CDR2 YYEEEE. The V and J ends lost 0 bases and 2 bases respectively, with 11 bases between them. The CDR3 totals 15 residues.

In its sample, this clone was seen once. The rearrangement uses TRBV25-1 and TRBJ2-5; 7 nucleotides agree with TRBD1. Germline CDR1 reads MGHDK; CDR2 reads SYGVNS. This CDR3 has 12 amino acids. The V segment lost 11 bases and the J segment 5 bases; nucleotides outside the gene matches: 8. The CDR3 loop reads CAAVGGRETQYF. The CDR3, as DNA: TGTGCCGCTGTAGGGGGCCGGGAGACCCAGTACTTC.